These T cell receptor beta chains were read from a single sample in a study of blood T cell repertoires in COVID-19. Libraries were prepared by immunoSEQ multiplex PCR; TCRdb keeps only in-frame clonotypes and omits some of them. The table includes around 250,000 clones, roughly 88% detected once. Input material: peripheral blood. The receptors were gathered from a man older than 75 with acute or convalescent COVID-19. The CDR3 runs from the conserved cysteine through the conserved F or W. The D gene is left open where the match is weak.

CDR3 length | J gene | V gene | D gene | CDR3 protein
15 | TRBJ2-1 | TRBV5-4 | NA | CASSGQGNHINEQFF
16 | TRBJ1-5 | TRBV7-9 | NA | CASSTDGTPSNQPQHF
15 | TRBJ2-2 | TRBV11-2 | TRBD1 | CASSRPGQGNGELFF
16 | TRBJ1-2 | TRBV7-9 | NA | CASSPVGDNPVYGYTF
15 | TRBJ1-1 | TRBV19 | TRBD1 | CASRAQGARNTEAFF
18 | TRBJ2-1 | TRBV19 | NA | CASSIRVGSGTPNNEQFF
16 | TRBJ1-6 | TRBV19 | NA | CASKRTASSYNSPLHF
13 | TRBJ1-1 | TRBV19 | NA | CASTHDTPPEAFF
16 | TRBJ2-7 | TRBV28 | TRBD2 | CASSAHPSGRAGEQYF
15 | TRBJ1-1 | TRBV5-5 | TRBD1 | CASSLGQGAITEAFF
18 | TRBJ2-7 | TRBV27 | TRBD1 | CASRPGTGAFPNLYEQYF
14 | TRBJ2-2 | TRBV7-3 | NA | CASSWTANTGELFF
13 | TRBJ1-5 | TRBV18 | NA | CASSPHENQPQHF
11 | TRBJ1-1 | TRBV6-5 | NA | CASSSSTEAFF
14 | TRBJ1-5 | TRBV10-1 | TRBD1 | CASRMGQDNQPQHF
13 | TRBJ1-2 | TRBV9 | NA | CASAREGRYGYTF
15 | TRBJ2-1 | TRBV10-3 | TRBD2 | CAITPGLGSYNEQFF
16 | TRBJ1-1 | TRBV5-1 | TRBD1 | CASSIGQGGMNTEAFF
17 | TRBJ2-1 | TRBV7-6 | NA | CASSLSGGGGGGDEQFF
13 | TRBJ1-1 | TRBV7-9 | NA | CASSSGQKTEAFF
14 | TRBJ1-2 | TRBV18 | NA | CASSPETGGYGYTF
16 | TRBJ1-1 | TRBV19 | NA | CASRPRLGARAMEAFF
17 | TRBJ2-7 | TRBV4-3 | NA | CASSQDTVFAQSYEQYF
13 | TRBJ2-7 | TRBV6-1 | NA | CASSEGGLYEQYF
16 | TRBJ2-3 | TRBV19 | TRBD2 | CASSSPSGGITDTQYF
13 | TRBJ1-2 | TRBV2 | NA | CASSPAGRYGYTF
15 | TRBJ2-1 | TRBV18 | NA | CASSPRGRGHNEQFF
16 | TRBJ2-5 | TRBV5-6 | TRBD1 | CASSLVPGQGQETQYF
14 | TRBJ1-5 | TRBV28 | TRBD1 | CASSLTGGNQPQHF
15 | TRBJ1-1 | TRBV5-5 | TRBD1 | CASSLRDRGWAEAFF
16 | TRBJ1-2 | TRBV7-8 | NA | CASSPEPRAANYGYTF